This entry features one T cell receptor (beta chain) sequence. These data are taken from a study of OX40 agonist ivuxolimab in advanced cancers. The V gene's germline CDR1 is SNHLY and CDR2 FYNNEI. There are 13 residues in the CDR3. With V trimmed by 5 bases and J by 6 bases, 4 bases remained unmatched. Produced via immunoSEQ multiplex PCR; TCRdb's table is partial and in-frame only. The sample includes about 98,000 clones, 87% of them seen just once. This chain connects TRBV2 to TRBJ2-1, with 7 bases matching TRBD2. This TCR derives from an adult with an advanced solid tumor such as melanoma, head and neck, liver or kidney cancer. The source was CD4+ or CD8+ T cells sorted from blood, collected in a trial of the OX40 agonist ivuxolimab. CDR3 nucleotides: TGTGCCAGCAGTAGGACTAGTTCCAATGAGCAGTTCTTC. Its translation: CASSRTSSNEQFF.